Sequencing of this T cell receptor (beta chain) was carried out in a study of shared clonotypes between healthy human individuals. Overall study findings and caveats: Naive subsets generally had larger estimated richness than memory subsets. For naive CD4 cells, roughly 4.8% of clonotypes were shared across several donors.

This clone was seen just once. Its matching antigen is unknown. In the sorted-subset replicate PCRs, roughly 210 ng DNA, 25,000 to 30,000 T cell genomes, was used. Per the original data handling: ImmunoSEQ gave junction-only sequences without quality scores, so filtering differed. TCRdb's table, derived via immunoSEQ multiplex PCR, lists solely in-frame clones and lacks some. V, J and clone size are those of that table, while D and trimming were read from the DNA. The table lists millions of clones, around 90% of them singletons. The CDR3 loop spans 13 amino acids. Trimming removed 1 base from V and 11 bases from J, with 13 bases in between. Germline loops: CDR1 SGHTA, CDR2 FQGTGA.

The rearrangement joins TRBV7-3 to TRBJ2-3, with D tentatively TRBD1 or TRBD2 (5 bases each). The specimen sequenced was naive CD4+ T cells sorted from blood. Documented subset: CD45RA+ positively selected. The receptor was isolated from a man younger than 30 in good health. The CDR3 bases are TGTGCCAGCAGCTTAAACGAGGGACGGCGGCAGTATTTT. It encodes CASSLNEGRRQYF.